This note documents a single T cell receptor beta chain sequence. The data originate from a study of blood T cell repertoires in COVID-19. The wider study: Sample material is recorded as cDNA or gDNA derived from T cells, B-cell-depleted T cells, or PBMCs.

Profiled with immunoSEQ multiplex PCR; TCRdb holds only in-frame clones, not every one. Of approximately 170,000 clones in the sample, 80% to 90% were seen once. Trimming cost V 4 bases and J 3 bases; bases outside gene matches: 2. Germline assignment: CDR1 MDHEN and CDR2 SYDVKM. This CDR3 spans 14 amino acids. Enrolled through a virtual design, the participants were between roughly 18 and 100 years of age and came from some 25 US areas. The origin of this receptor is a woman aged 45 to 65 who had recovered from COVID-19. The specimen was PBMCs or T cells enriched from blood (not recorded which). The chain carries TRBV28 and TRBJ1-2; 10 positions agree with TRBD1. This CDR3 is CASSSGTGDYGYTF. The CDR3 DNA reads as TGTGCCAGCAGTTCCGGGACAGGGGACTATGGCTACACCTTC.